This T cell receptor (beta chain) is drawn from a study of blood T cell repertoires in COVID-19. The wider study: Donors in the United States, Italy and Spain gave samples during acute or convalescent COVID-19. The analysed material was cDNA or gDNA that came from T cells, B-cell-depleted T cells, or PBMCs.

The CDR3 runs 16 residues. V was shortened by 0 bases and J by 0 bases, with 9 bases between the two germline ends. Original analysis: Amplification from reference gene primers served as the basis for estimated nucleated cell counts. Sequencing was performed with immunoSEQ multiplex PCR; in TCRdb, only in-frame clones are kept and a portion is missing. Clonal size and the V and J genes are those of that table, whereas D and trimming came from the DNA. The repertoire consists of a few hundred thousand clones, with roughly 88% occurring once and the leading ten covering about 10%. While infection was still active, Seattle patients were enrolled and then followed longitudinally.

Sequenced material: peripheral blood. This clonotype originated in a woman in her sixties or seventies with COVID-19, enrolled during active disease. The chain carries TRBV23-1 and TRBJ1-5; D remains unclear. TRBV23-1 falls under the ORF class, with uncertain function. CDR3 protein: CASSQSSRHSNQPQHF. In nucleotides, the CDR3 is TGCGCCAGCAGTCAATCGTCAAGACATAGCAATCAGCCCCAGCATTTT.